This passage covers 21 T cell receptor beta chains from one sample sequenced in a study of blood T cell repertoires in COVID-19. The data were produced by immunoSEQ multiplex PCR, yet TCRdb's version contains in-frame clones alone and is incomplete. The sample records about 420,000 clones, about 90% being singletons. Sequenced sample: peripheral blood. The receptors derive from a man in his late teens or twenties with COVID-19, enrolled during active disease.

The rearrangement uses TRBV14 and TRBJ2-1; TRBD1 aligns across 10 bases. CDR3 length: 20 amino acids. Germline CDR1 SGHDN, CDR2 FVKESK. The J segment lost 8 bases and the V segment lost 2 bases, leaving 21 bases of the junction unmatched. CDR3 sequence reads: CASSQPGQGTLGGADDEQFF. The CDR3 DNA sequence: TGTGCCAGCAGCCAACCGGGACAGGGGACATTGGGCGGGGCGGACGATGAGCAGTTCTTC. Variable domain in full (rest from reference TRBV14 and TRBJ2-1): EAGVTQFPSHSVIEKGQTVTLRCDPISGHDNLYWYRRVMGKEIKFLLHFVKESKQDESGMPNNRFLAERTGGTYSTLKVQPAELEDSGVYFCASSQPGQGTLGGADDEQFFGPGTRLTVL.

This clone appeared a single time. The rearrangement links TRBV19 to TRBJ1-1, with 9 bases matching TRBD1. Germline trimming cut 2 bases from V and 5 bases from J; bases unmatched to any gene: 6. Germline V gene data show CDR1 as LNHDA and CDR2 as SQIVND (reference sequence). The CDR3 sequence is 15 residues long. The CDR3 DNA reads TGTGCCAGTAGTATAACGGGACAGGGTGGGACTGAAGCTTTCTTT. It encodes CASSITGQGGTEAFF.

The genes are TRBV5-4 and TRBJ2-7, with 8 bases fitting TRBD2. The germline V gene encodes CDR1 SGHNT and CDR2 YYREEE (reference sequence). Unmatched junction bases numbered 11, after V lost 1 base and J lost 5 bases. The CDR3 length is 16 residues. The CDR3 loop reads CASSLPGGPESNEQYF. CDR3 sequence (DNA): TGTGCCAGCAGCTTGCCGGGAGGGCCAGAATCCAACGAGCAGTACTTC.

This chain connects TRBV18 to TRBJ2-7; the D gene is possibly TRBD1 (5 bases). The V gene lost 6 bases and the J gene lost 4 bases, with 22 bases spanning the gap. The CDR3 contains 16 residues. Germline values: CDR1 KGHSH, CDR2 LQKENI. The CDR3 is CASSRTSSNGPYEQYF. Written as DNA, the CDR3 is TGTGCCAGCTCTAGGACATCTTCTAACGGGCCTTACGAGCAGTACTTC. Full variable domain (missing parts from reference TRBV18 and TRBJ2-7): NAGVMQNPRHLVRRRGQEARLRCSPMKGHSHVYWYRQLPEEGLKFMVYLQKENIIDESGMPKERFSAEFPKEGPSILRIQQVVRGDSAAYFCASSRTSSNGPYEQYFGPGTRLTVT.

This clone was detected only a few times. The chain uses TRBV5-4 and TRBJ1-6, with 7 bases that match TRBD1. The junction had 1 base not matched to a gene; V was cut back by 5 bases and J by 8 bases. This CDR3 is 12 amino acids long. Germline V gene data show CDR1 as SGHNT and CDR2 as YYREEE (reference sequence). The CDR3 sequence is CASRDRDSPLHF. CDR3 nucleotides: TGTGCCAGCAGAGACAGGGATTCACCCCTCCACTTT. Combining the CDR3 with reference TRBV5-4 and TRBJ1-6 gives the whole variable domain ETGVTQSPTHLIKTRGQQVTLRCSSQSGHNTVSWYQQALGQGPQFIFQYYREEENGRGNFPPRFSGLQFPNYSSELNVNALELDDSALYLCASRDRDSPLHFGNGTRLTVT.

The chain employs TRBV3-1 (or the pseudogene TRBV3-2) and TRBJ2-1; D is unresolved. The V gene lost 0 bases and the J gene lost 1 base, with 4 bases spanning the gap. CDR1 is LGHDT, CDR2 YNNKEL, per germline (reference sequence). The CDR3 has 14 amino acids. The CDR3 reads CASSQELSYNEQFF. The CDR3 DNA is TGTGCCAGCAGCCAAGAACTATCCTACAATGAGCAGTTCTTC.

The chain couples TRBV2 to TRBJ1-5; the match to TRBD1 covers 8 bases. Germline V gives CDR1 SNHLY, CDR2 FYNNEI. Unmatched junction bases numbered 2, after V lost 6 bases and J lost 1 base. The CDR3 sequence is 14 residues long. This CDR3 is CASRDRASNQPQHF. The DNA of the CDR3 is TGTGCCAGCAGGGACAGGGCGAGCAATCAGCCCCAGCATTTT.

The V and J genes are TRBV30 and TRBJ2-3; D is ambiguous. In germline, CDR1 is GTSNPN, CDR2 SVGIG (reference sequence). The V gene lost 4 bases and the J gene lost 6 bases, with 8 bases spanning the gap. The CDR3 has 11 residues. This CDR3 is CAWTVMDTQYF. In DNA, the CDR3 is TGTGCCTGGACGGTGATGGATACGCAGTATTTT.

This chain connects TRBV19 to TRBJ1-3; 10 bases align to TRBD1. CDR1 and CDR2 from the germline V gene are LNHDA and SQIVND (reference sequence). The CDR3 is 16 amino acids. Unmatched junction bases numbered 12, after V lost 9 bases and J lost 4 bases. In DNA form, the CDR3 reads TGTGCCAGCCGGGACAGGGGTTTGAGTACGGGAAACACCATATATTTT. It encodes CASRDRGLSTGNTIYF.

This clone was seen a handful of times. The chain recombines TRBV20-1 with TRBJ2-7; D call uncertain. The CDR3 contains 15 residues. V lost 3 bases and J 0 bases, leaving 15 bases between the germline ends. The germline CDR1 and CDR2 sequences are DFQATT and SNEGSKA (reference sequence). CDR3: CSASSSQTSSYEQYF. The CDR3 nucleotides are TGCAGTGCTAGTTCGTCACAGACGAGCTCCTACGAGCAGTACTTC.

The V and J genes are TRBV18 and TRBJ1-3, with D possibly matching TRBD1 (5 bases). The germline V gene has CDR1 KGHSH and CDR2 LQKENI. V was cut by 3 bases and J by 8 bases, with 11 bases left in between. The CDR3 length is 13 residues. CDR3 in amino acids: CASSPGRQHTIYF. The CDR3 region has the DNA TGTGCCAGCTCACCGGGGCGTCAACACACCATATATTTT.

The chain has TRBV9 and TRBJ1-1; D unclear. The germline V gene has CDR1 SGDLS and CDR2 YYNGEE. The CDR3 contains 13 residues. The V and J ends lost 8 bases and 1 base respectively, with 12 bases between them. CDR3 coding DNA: TGTGCCAGTAGCTCGGAGGGGAACACTGAAGCTTTCTTT. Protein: CASSSEGNTEAFF.

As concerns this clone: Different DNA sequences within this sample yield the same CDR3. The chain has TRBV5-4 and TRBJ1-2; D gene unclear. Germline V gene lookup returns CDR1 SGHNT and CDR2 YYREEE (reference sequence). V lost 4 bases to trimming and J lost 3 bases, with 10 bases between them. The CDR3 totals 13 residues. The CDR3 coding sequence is TGTGCCAGCAGCCTGGACCGAGACTATGGCTACACCTTC. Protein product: CASSLDRDYGYTF.

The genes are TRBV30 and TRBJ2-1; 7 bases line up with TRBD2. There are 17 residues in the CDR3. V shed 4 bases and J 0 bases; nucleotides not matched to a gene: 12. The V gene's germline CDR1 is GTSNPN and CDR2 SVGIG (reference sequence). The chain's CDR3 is CAWMIGLGIDSYNEQFF. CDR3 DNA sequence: TGTGCCTGGATGATCGGACTAGGTATTGACTCCTACAATGAGCAGTTCTTC.

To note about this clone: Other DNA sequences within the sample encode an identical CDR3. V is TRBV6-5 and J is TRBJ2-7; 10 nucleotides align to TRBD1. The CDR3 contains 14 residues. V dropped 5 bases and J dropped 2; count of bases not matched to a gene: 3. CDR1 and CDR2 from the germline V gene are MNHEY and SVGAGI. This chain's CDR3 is CASSPGQGAYEQYF. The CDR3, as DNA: TGTGCCAGCAGTCCCGGACAGGGGGCCTACGAGCAGTACTTC.

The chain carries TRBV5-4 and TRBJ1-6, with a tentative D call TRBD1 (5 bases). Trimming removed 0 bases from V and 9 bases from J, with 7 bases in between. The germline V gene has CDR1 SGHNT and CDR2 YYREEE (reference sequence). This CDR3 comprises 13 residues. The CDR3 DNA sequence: TGTGCCAGCAGCTTGGGGGGCGGTTCACCCCTCCACTTT. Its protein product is CASSLGGGSPLHF.

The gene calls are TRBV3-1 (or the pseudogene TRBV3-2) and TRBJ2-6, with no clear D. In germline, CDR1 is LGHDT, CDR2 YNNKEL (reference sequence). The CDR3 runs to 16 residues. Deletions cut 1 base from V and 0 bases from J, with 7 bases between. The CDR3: CASSQVPSSGANVLTF. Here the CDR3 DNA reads TGTGCCAGCAGCCAAGTCCCGAGCTCTGGGGCCAACGTCCTGACTTTC.

As DNA, the CDR3 is TGTGCCAGCAGCGTCCTGACAGGGAGAGGTGGCTACACCTTC. It is translated as CASSVLTGRGGYTF. The V call is TRBV9, the J call TRBJ1-2; 7 bases align to TRBD1. The J segment lost 7 bases and the V segment lost 2 bases, leaving 8 bases of the junction unmatched. The CDR3 runs 14 residues. Per the germline V gene, CDR1 is SGDLS and CDR2 is YYNGEE. The complete variable domain, with remaining parts taken from reference TRBV9 and TRBJ1-2, reads DSGVTQTPKHLITATGQRVTLRCSPRSGDLSVYWYQQSLDQGLQFLIQYYNGEERAKGNILERFSAQQFPDLHSELNLSSLELGDSALYFCASSVLTGRGGYTFGSGTRLTVV.

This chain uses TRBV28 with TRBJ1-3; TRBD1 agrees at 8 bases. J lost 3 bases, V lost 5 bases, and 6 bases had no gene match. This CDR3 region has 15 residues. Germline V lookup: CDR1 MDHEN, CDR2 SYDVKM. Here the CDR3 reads CASSPPGTGGNTIYF. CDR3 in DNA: TGTGCCAGCAGTCCCCCCGGGACAGGTGGAAACACCATATATTTT.

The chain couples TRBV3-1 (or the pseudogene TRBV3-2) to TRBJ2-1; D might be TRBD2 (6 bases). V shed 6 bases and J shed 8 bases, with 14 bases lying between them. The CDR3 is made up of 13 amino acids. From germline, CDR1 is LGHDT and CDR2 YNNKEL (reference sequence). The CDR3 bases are TGTGCCAGCAGTTCCTCATGGGACTATGAGCAGTTCTTC. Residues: CASSSSWDYEQFF.

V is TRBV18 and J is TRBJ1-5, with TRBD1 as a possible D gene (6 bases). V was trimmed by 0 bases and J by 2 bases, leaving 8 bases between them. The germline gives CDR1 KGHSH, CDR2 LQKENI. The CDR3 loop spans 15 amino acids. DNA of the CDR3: TGTGCCAGCTCACCACCGCCAGGGGGCAATCAGCCCCAGCATTTT. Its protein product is CASSPPPGGNQPQHF.